The clone carrying this T cell receptor beta chain was detected only once. This entry comes from a study of blood T cell repertoires in COVID-19. Using immunoSEQ multiplex PCR, the repertoire was profiled, and TCRdb retains in-frame clones only, with some absent. The table records about 97,000 clones, 80% to 95% of them present only once. Sequences were obtained from peripheral blood. The origin of this receptor is a woman aged 50 to 60 with COVID-19, enrolled during active disease.

CDR3 in amino acids: CASSLQRGDTQYF. The CDR3 DNA reads TGCGCCAGCAGCTTGCAAAGGGGTGATACGCAGTATTTT. V and J are TRBV5-1 and TRBJ2-3; perhaps TRBD1 as D (5 bases). The V end was cut by 1 base, the J end by 6 bases, with 9 bases between. Per germline, CDR1 SGHRS and CDR2 YFSETQ. This CDR3 is built from 13 residues.